The T cell receptor beta chain described here comes from a study of cytomegalovirus exposure and HLA in healthy donors (dated by TCRdb to 2016 to 2017). The study in broad terms: In an earlier analysis of fewer than 750 of the donors, approximately 300 Gb of sequence data and 90 million to 120 million unique TCR beta sequences from 150 million to 200 million T cells were reported. A later genetic analysis used genome-wide SNP genotypes for about three fifths of the 666 donors, treating that subset as a discovery cohort. To predict cytomegalovirus infection status, the study brought together high-throughput TCR immunosequencing, statistical association of individual TCRs with disease status, and machine learning. The study was designed to test whether signatures of past pathogen exposure could be identified by cataloging public T cell receptors. The number of typed donors differed by locus: about 629-640 for A, B, C, DRB1 and DQB1; approximately 520 for DQA1; some 610 for DPA1; and roughly 450 for DPB1. Of the roughly 430 genotyped donors, about 84% fell in the genetic ancestry cluster associated with self-reported Caucasian donors. Donor age, sex, ethnicity and CMV serostatus were collected together with the repertoire data. An earlier analysis of nearly 600 of the donors applied high-throughput TCR beta sequencing to assess whether each TCR beta V gene segment acted as functional or pseudogenic. Class I and class II HLA loci were covered by the typing at four-digit resolution. An early release covering 550 to 650 HLA-typed donors comprised approximately 300 gigabases of sequencing data and 85 million to 100 million unique TCR sequences. The later analysis used no new phenotypic data to find candidate immune exposures, relying instead on TCR beta sequences and their occurrence across donors. A later analysis re-analyzed previously published TCR beta repertoires from 660 or so donors and added high-resolution HLA genotyping to study TCR occurrence patterns. The study profiled the T cell repertoires of 550 to 700 subjects by immunosequencing and related them to cytomegalovirus serostatus. Roughly 5 DR-DQ haplotypes were handled as single units for association and clustering, since linkage in the cohort was strong. Among roughly 400 genotyped donors of the cohort, an average of about 220,000 unique TCR beta nucleotide sequences was sequenced per donor, of which about 19% were non-productive. Besides the first cohort of roughly 640 subjects, a separate validation cohort made up of 120 different subjects was used. All discovery cohort repertoires had been generated on a single sequencing platform.

From the cysteine through the phenylalanine, the CDR3 covers 12 amino acids. The kept DNA is CDR3 alone, 36 bases in frame from the first base. In the germline V gene, CDR1 corresponds to SGDLS and CDR2 to YYNGEE. V gives up 6 bases and J gives up 4 bases, and the segment between their germline ends measures 8 bases. The library was prepared using the immunoSEQ multiplex PCR assay. For the multiplex PCR, a mixture combining 60 forward primers for TCR Vbeta segments and 13 reverse primers for TCR Jbeta segments was used. The CDR3 region of rearranged TCR beta genes was amplified from genomic DNA by a multiplex PCR assay. On the Illumina HiSeq System, the amplified TCR beta libraries were sequenced as 87-base-pair reads. Per the original workflow: Across the 500 to 700 repertoires, a later analysis counted 78 million or so unique TCR beta chains, 9 million to 14 million of which were shared by at least two donors. To remove PCR and sequencing errors, raw reads were error-corrected and collapsed into unique sequences using a nearest-neighbor algorithm that merged closely related sequences. To assign V, D and J gene segments, CDR3 sequences were aligned to IMGT reference sequences. For a sequence to be retained, a match of at least six nucleotides was required to both a V gene segment and a J gene segment. Rearrangements were called productive when the CDR3 lacked stop codons and stayed in frame with V and J; all others were non-productive. Following IMGT convention, CDR3 was defined as the stretch from the second conserved V-encoded cysteine to the conserved J-encoded phenylalanine. The earlier analysis of 550 to 650 of the donors excluded any sequence lacking an unambiguous match to a single V gene segment. An earlier analysis of roughly 590 of the donors called V segments functional above 56.7% productive rearrangements and segregating when the between-donor standard deviation exceeded 5%. To diagnose cytomegalovirus status from the catalog of TCR beta chain sequences, a statistical classification framework was built. A later analysis assigned V and J genes by comparing TCR nucleotide sequences with IMGT/GENE-DB human TR gene sequences. Using the TCRdist pipeline, a later analysis assigned CDR3 sequences along with most-parsimonious VDJ recombination scenarios. In a later analysis, each TCR beta chain was defined by its CDR3 amino acid sequence together with its V-gene family, and reads lacking a unique V-gene family were excluded. A later analysis removed roughly 590 highly shared, low-generation-probability nucleotide sequences to deal with suspected cross-contamination and a sequencing artifact. In a later analysis, a clonal expansion index was calculated for each public chain from normalized within-repertoire ranks of inferred template counts. Generation probabilities in a later analysis came from a VDJ recombination model fitted to out-of-frame rearrangements, and those results were checked against IGoR. A later analysis scored TCR-TCR, TCR-HLA and TCR-CMV co-occurrence with hypergeometric tests, applying a repertoire-size bias correction to TCR pairs. To estimate false discovery rates, a later analysis permuted the HLA or CMV assignments 20 times. In a later analysis, co-occurring TCRs were grouped with DBSCAN, and TCRdist sequence similarity was added when clustering was performed within HLA-allele-positive subsets. For co-occurrence clustering, repertoires with fewer than 30,000 or more than 120,000 public chains were excluded, along with 4 to 6 repertoires with anomalous nucleotide sharing. Imported from immuneACCESS, the table was reduced by TCRdb to in-frame sequences with V and J called. These copies leave out some clones; in studies compared against another copy, an unresolved V gene accounts for under half, and the cause of the remainder is not known. The V and J calls and clone size were taken over from that table, and D and trimming were inferred from the DNA. The sample table records under 200,000 clones; 86% of these occur just once. The biggest ten clones account for less than 0.4% of the sample.

In total, roughly 710 healthy bone marrow donors made up the cohort. All cohort members were sampled while nominally healthy, although unrecorded immune exposures were likely present. The donor was CMV seronegative and belonged to the group of roughly 330 seronegative cohort members. A peripheral blood sample was collected from each donor, and TCR beta sequencing was performed on peripheral blood mononuclear cells. Genomic DNA was extracted from the blood cell samples with the Qiagen DNeasy Blood Extraction Kit. Study-wide findings and limitations: Compared with the roughly 670-donor mean, donors in an Asian-associated ancestry cluster had fewer N-insertions in productive TCRs, according to a later genetic analysis. The 87-base-pair reads could not distinguish some IMGT-functional V segments, including TRBV6-2 and TRBV6-3, so those segments were excluded. In a later analysis, several top co-occurrence clusters were reported to appear linked to parvovirus B19, influenza, CMV and Epstein-Barr virus. Immune exposure information for the cohort was limited to CMV serostatus. A further reported finding was that TCR beta sequences accurately predicted the HLA-A and HLA-B alleles for most subjects in the first cohort. Seventeen rarely observed V segments, including chromosome 9 orphons, were excluded from the earlier analysis of a few hundred of the donors because counts were too low. A later analysis found that HLA-associated TCR beta chains were more clonally expanded and had lower generation probabilities than equally common non-associated chains. The authors suggested that the approach could potentially be generalized to other disease states and immunological phenotypes. A later analysis found that most CMV-associated TCR beta chains appeared HLA-restricted, with HLA associations seemingly driven largely by CMV exposure. In vitro tests confirmed that a few of the cytomegalovirus-associated TCR beta chains recognize cytomegalovirus antigens. In a later genetic analysis, a missense DCLRE1C variant was associated with V-gene and J-gene trimming of TCR beta chains, and the association was replicated in an independent cohort. Because HLA typing was missing for some donors at each locus, association tests included only the typed subset. Roughly uniform sequencing depth across donors was assumed in presence/absence analyses, although this assumption may not hold. Only TCR beta chains were sequenced in this cohort, and the absence of alpha or paired-chain data limited detectable features. Linkage disequilibrium might explain the correlated functional status among segregating V segments, but an unknown experimental factor could not be ruled out. In both the original and validation cohorts, the classifier was reported to diagnose cytomegalovirus status with high specificity and sensitivity. Across donors, most TCR sequences were observed very rarely, whereas some public TCRs were present in many individuals. Specific HLA alleles were associated with 18,000 or so TCR beta sequences at a false discovery rate of 0.05 in a later analysis. A later analysis found that TCR association rates varied across HLA loci, with DRB1 alleles showing the most associated TCRs and HLA-C alleles the fewest. A total of 150 or so TCR beta chains were listed by the study as associated with cytomegalovirus. In an earlier analysis of approximately 600 of the donors, most TCR beta V segments were observed in productive rearrangements about 87% or about 30% of the time, broadly matching IMGT annotations. A group of highly shared sequence variants was considered likely to be a technical artifact of the sequencing pipeline. When HLA alleles, especially DR and DQ, strongly co-occurred, TCR associations were difficult to assign to individual alleles.

Concerning this clone: There is no known antigen for this receptor. Qualities for individual bases were not recorded, and no much larger clone is one base off.

Sequenced: PBMCs. The clonotype originates from a woman in her twenties or thirties in good health and CMV-seronegative. This chain joins TRBV9 to TRBJ2-1; confidence is insufficient to name the D gene. The CDR3 here reads CASNDLYNEQFF. The DNA reads as follows: TGTGCCAGCAATGACTTGTACAATGAGCAGTTCTTC.